This record looks at one TCR beta chain sequence and its context. In the study's own analysis: Reference gene primer amplification in the assay estimated nucleated cell counts. Sequencing was performed with immunoSEQ multiplex PCR; in TCRdb, only in-frame clones are kept and a portion is missing. V and J calls and clone size come straight from that table; D and trimming were deduced from the DNA. The table lists approximately 450,000 clones, roughly nine tenths of them singletons. The study drew participants aged about 18 to 89 years from approximately 25 US areas. Grouping used clinical history reported by participants in a survey and questionnaire. The V gene lost 5 bases and the J gene lost 4 bases, with 21 bases spanning the gap. CDR1 is LNHDA, CDR2 SQIVND, per germline (reference sequence). The CDR3 extends over 16 amino acids. The data derive from a study of blood T cell repertoires in COVID-19.

The chain employs TRBV19 and TRBJ2-7, with TRBD1 as a possible D gene (5 bases). Sequencing was performed on PBMCs or T cells enriched from blood (not recorded which). The sequence came from a young woman with acute COVID-19. The CDR3 DNA reads TGTGCCAGTAGTCGACAATTTCAGGGTAAACCTTACGAGCAGTACTTC. It codes for CASSRQFQGKPYEQYF.